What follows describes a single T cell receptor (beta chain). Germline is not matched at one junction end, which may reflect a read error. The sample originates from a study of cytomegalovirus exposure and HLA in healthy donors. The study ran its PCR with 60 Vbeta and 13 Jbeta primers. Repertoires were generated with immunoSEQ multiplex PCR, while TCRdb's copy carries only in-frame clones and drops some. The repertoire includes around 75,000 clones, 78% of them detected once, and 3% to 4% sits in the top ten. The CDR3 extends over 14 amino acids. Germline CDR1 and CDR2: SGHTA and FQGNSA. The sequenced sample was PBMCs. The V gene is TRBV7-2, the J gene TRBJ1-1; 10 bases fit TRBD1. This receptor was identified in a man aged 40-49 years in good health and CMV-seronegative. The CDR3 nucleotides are TGTGCCAGCAGACCGGGACAGGGGAACGCTGAAGCTTTCTTT. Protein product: CASRPGQGNAEAFF.